This T cell receptor (beta chain) was found in a study of blood T cell repertoires in COVID-19. Whole-study context: The United States, Italy and Spain provided the acute and convalescent COVID-19 samples.

The assay was immunoSEQ multiplex PCR, and TCRdb's table has in-frame clones only and misses some. The sample has about 310,000 clones, around 84% seen once; the top ten hold roughly 1.3%. V lost 0 bases, J lost 2 bases, and 8 bases lay in between. The CDR3 runs to 14 residues. Looked up from germline, CDR1 is LGHNA and CDR2 is YSLEER. The clonotype comes from a man between 65 and 85 years old with acute or convalescent COVID-19. The rearrangement uses TRBV4-3 and TRBJ2-7, with D tentatively TRBD2 (6 bases). The sample was peripheral blood. The CDR3 sequence: CASSQDPGAYEQYF. The CDR3 DNA sequence: TGCGCCAGCAGCCAAGATCCGGGGGCCTACGAGCAGTACTTC.